The clone carrying this TCR beta chain appeared many times. Produced via immunoSEQ multiplex PCR; TCRdb's table is partial and in-frame only. The table lists 100,000 to 150,000 clones, roughly four fifths of them singletons. The sample originates from a study of blood T cell repertoires in COVID-19. The CDR3 covers 16 residues. The chain recombines TRBV21-1 with TRBJ2-7; TRBD2 reflects the table's D call only, with no check against the DNA. TRBV21-1 is a pseudogene. The receptor was isolated from a man between 35 and 55 years old with acute COVID-19. Material for sequencing was PBMCs or T cells enriched from blood (not recorded which). The CDR3 loop is CASSTSTRVSSYEQYF. As DNA, the CDR3 is TGTGCCAGCAGCACTAGTACGAGGGTTTCCTCCTACGAGCAGTACTTC.